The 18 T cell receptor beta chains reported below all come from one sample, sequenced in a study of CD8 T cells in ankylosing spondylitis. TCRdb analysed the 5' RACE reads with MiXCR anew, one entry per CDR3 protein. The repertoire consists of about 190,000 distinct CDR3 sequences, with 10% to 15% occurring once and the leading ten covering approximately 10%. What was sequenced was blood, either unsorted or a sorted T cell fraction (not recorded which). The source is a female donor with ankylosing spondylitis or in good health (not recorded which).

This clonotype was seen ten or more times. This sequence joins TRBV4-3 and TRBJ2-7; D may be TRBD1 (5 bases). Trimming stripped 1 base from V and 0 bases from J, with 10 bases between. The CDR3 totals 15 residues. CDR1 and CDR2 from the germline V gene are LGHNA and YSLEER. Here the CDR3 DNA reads TGCGCCAGCAGCCAAGTTGACAGCAGCTCCTACGAGCAGTACTTC. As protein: CASSQVDSSSYEQYF.

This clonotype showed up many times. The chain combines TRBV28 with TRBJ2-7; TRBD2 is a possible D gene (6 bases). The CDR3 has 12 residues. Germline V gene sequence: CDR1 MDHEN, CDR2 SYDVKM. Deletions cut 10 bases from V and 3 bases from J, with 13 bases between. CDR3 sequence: CATLTRVYEQYF. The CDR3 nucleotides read TGTGCCACCTTGACTAGGGTCTACGAGCAGTACTTC.

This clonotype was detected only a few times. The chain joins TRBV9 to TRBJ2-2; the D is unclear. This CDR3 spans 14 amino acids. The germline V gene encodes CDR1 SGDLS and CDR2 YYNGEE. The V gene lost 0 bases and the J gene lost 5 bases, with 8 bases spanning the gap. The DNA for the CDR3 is TGTGCCAGCAGCGTAGTTGGGGATACCGGGGAGCTGTTTTTT. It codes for CASSVVGDTGELFF.

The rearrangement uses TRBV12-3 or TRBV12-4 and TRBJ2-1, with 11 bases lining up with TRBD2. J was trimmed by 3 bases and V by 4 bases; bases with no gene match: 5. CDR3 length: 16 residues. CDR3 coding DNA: TGTGCCAGCAGTTCGACCGGGACTAGCGGCTACAATGAGCAGTTCTTC. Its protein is CASSSTGTSGYNEQFF.

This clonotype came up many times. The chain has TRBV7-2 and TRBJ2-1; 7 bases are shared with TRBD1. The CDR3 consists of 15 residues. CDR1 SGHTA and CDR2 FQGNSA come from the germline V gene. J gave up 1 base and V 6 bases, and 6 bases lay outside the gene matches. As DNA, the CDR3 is TGTGCCAGCAGTCCCCAGGGGGAGTCCTACAATGAGCAGTTCTTC. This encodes CASSPQGESYNEQFF.

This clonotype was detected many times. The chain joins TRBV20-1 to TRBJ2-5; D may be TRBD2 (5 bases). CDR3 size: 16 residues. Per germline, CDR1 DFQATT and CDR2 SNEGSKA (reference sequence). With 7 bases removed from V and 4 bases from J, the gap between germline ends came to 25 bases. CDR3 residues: CSVRPELVFYGETQYF. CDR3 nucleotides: TGCAGTGTCCGGCCGGAACTAGTTTTTTACGGAGAGACCCAGTACTTC.

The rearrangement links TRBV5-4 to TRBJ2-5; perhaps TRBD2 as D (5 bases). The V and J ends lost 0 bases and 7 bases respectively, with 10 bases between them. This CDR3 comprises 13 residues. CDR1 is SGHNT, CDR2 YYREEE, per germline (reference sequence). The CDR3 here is CASSLGETLTQYF. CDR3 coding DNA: TGTGCCAGCAGCTTGGGGGAGACCTTGACCCAGTACTTC.

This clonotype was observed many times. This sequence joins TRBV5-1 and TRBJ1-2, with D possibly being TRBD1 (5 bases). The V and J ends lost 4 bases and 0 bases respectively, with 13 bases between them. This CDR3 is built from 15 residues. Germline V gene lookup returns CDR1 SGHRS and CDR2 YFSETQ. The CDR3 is CASSPLGGPNYGYTF. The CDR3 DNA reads TGCGCCAGCAGCCCCTTGGGGGGACCTAACTATGGCTACACCTTC.

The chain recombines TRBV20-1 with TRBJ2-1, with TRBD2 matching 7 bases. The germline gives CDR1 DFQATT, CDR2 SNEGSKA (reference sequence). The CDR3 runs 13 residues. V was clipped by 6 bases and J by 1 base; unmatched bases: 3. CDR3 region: CSAVGLSYNEQFF. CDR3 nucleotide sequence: TGCAGTGCCGTGGGACTATCCTACAATGAGCAGTTCTTC.

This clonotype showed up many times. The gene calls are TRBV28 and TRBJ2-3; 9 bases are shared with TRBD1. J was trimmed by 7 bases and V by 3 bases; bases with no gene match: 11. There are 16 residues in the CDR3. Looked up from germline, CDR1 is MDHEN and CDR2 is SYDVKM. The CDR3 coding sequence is TGTGCCAGCAGTTTTAGCGACAGGGGGTTTCGAAATACGCAGTATTTT. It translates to CASSFSDRGFRNTQYF.

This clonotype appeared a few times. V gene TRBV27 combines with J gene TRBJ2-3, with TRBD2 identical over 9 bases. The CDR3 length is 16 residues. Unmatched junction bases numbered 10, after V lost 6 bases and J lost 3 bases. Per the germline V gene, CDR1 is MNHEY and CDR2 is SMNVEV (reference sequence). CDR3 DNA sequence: TGTGCCAGCAGGGGGCATAGCGGGAGATTGACAGATACGCAGTATTTT. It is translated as CASRGHSGRLTDTQYF.

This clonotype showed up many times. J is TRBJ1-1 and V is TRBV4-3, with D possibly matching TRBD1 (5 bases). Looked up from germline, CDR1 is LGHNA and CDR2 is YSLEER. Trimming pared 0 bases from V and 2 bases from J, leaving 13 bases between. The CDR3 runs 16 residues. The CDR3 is CASSQDLRQFNTEAFF. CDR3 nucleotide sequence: TGCGCCAGCAGCCAAGATCTTCGACAGTTTAACACTGAAGCTTTCTTT.

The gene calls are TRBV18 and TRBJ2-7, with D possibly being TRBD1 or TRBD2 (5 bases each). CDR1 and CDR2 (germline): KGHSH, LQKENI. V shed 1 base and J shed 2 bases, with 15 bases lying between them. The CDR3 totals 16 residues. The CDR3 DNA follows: TGTGCCAGCTCACCACGTTGGGACCGGAGCGCCTACGAGCAGTACTTC. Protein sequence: CASSPRWDRSAYEQYF.

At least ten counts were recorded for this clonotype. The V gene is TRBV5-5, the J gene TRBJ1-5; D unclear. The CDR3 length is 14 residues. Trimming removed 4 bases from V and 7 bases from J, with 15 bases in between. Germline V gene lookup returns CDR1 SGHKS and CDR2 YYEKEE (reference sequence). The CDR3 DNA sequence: TGTGCCAGCAGCGGGTTTGGGGAGTCCCAGCCCCAGCATTTT. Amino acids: CASSGFGESQPQHF.

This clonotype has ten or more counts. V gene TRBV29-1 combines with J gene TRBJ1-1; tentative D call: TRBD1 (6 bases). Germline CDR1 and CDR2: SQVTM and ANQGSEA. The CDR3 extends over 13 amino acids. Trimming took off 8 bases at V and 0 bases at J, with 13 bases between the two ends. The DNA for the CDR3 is TGCAGCACGCAGGGGCAAATGAACACTGAAGCTTTCTTT. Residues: CSTQGQMNTEAFF.

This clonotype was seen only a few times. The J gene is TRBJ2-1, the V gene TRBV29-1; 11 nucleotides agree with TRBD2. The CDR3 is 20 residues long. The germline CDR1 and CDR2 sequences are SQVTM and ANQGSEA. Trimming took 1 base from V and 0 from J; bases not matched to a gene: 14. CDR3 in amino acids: CSVEGVSGRAAADSYNEQFF. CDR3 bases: TGCAGCGTTGAAGGGGTTAGCGGGAGGGCCGCCGCTGACTCCTACAATGAGCAGTTCTTC.

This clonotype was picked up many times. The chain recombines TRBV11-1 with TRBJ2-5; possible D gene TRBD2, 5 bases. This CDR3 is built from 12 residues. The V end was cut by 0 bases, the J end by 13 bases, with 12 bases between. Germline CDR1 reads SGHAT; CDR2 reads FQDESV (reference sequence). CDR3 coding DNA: TGTGCCAGCAGCTTAGCAGTAGGACTCCTGTACTTC. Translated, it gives CASSLAVGLLYF.

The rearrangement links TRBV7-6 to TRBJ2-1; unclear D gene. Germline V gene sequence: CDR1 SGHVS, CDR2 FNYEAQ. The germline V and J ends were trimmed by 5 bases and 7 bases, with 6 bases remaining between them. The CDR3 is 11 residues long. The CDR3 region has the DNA TGTGCCAGCAGCCAGACTAATGAGCAGTTCTTC. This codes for CASSQTNEQFF.